This passage covers 10 T cell receptor beta chains from one sample sequenced in a study of shared clonotypes between healthy human individuals (dated by TCRdb to about 2020). Preparation of the library involved the immunoSEQ multiplex PCR assay. TCRdb carries this immuneACCESS record with in-frame sequences only. Its versions omit some clonotypes, under half of them owing to an unresolved V gene in the studies checked, with the rest unexplained. Recorded for this sample are some 2.4 million clones; roughly 93% of them occurred a single time. In total, the top ten clones hold 0.36% of the sample. The sample taken for sequencing was naive CD4+ T cells from PBMCs. What the cell subset or site label conveys for this sample: CD45RA+ positively selected. Receptors were obtained from a man younger than 35 in good health. Some clones in this sample may be carry-over from other donors' samples.

This chain uses TRBV2 with TRBJ2-6, with a possible D match to TRBD2 (6 bases). Trimming removed 4 bases at V and 4 bases at J, with 14 bases between. CDR3 length: 16 amino acids. Germline values: CDR1 SNHLY, CDR2 FYNNEI. CDR3 nucleotide sequence: TGTGCCAGCAGTGTAGTACTTGCGGGGGGGGCCAACGTCCTGACTTTC. This encodes CASSVVLAGGANVLTF.

The chain couples TRBV14 to TRBJ2-7, with D perhaps matching TRBD2 (5 bases). With 4 bases removed from V and 5 bases from J, the gap between germline ends came to 18 bases. Germline CDR1 is SGHDN and CDR2 is FVKESK. The CDR3 loop spans 15 amino acids. The CDR3 DNA reads TGTGCCAGCAGCCTGGGCTGGGTGGGGAGTCACGAGCAGTACTTC. Its translation: CASSLGWVGSHEQYF.

The chain joins TRBV7-2 to TRBJ1-1; 10 positions agree with TRBD1. Per the germline V gene, CDR1 is SGHTA and CDR2 is FQGNSA. V was clipped by 5 bases and J by 5 bases; unmatched bases: 8. The CDR3 is 15 amino acids. The CDR3 loop is CASSPRDRGRTEAFF. CDR3 nucleotides: TGTGCCAGCAGCCCCAGGGACAGGGGAAGGACTGAAGCTTTCTTT.

V and J are TRBV28 and TRBJ1-2; D gene unclear. The CDR3 has 15 residues. Germline V gene data show CDR1 as MDHEN and CDR2 as SYDVKM. The V end was cut by 4 bases, the J end by 8 bases, with 20 bases between. The CDR3 spells CASSSLSSERRGYTF. CDR3 bases: TGTGCCAGCAGTTCCCTCTCCAGTGAAAGGCGCGGCTACACCTTC.

This clone was seen a single time. The rearrangement joins TRBV2 to TRBJ2-5; the D gene is possibly TRBD2 (5 bases). The CDR3 is 14 amino acids. V was pared by 4 bases and J by 0 bases, with 9 bases between. Germline V gene sequence: CDR1 SNHLY, CDR2 FYNNEI. CDR3 nucleotide sequence: TGTGCCAGCAGTGTGCCCGGGAACCAAGAGACCCAGTACTTC. Its protein product is CASSVPGNQETQYF.

The chain couples TRBV30 to TRBJ2-7; D is unresolved. Germline lookup yields CDR1 GTSNPN and CDR2 SVGIG (reference sequence). The V gene lost 1 base and the J gene lost 6 bases, with 7 bases spanning the gap. The CDR3 runs 11 residues. Here the CDR3 DNA reads TGTGCCTGGAGTGCTCGAGCCGAGCAGTACTTC. Its protein product is CAWSARAEQYF.

This clone is a singleton in its sample. This chain joins TRBV28 and TRBJ2-7, with D maybe TRBD2 (6 bases). The CDR3 spans 14 residues. Germline V gene lookup returns CDR1 MDHEN and CDR2 SYDVKM. V lost 7 bases and J lost 3, with 16 bases in between. CDR3 DNA: TGTGCCAGCAACCAACCGGGACTCGACTACGAGCAGTACTTC. This translates into CASNQPGLDYEQYF.

This sequence joins TRBV30 and TRBJ1-6; D remains unclear. Germline V CDR1 and CDR2: GTSNPN, SVGIG (reference sequence). This CDR3 comprises 13 residues. The germline V and J ends were trimmed by 8 bases and 0 bases, with 8 bases remaining between them. CDR3 region: CAQGSSYNSPLHF. CDR3 DNA sequence: TGTGCCCAAGGGAGCTCCTATAATTCACCCCTCCACTTT.

The chain combines TRBV9 with TRBJ2-1; 8 bases map to TRBD2. Germline V gene data show CDR1 as SGDLS and CDR2 as YYNGEE. The junction had 9 bases not matched to a gene; V was cut back by 8 bases and J by 5 bases. This CDR3 is built from 14 residues. The CDR3 loop is CASGESGSHNEQFF. Written as DNA, the CDR3 is TGTGCCAGTGGTGAGAGCGGGAGCCACAATGAGCAGTTCTTC.

This sequence joins TRBV5-4 and TRBJ2-7; D possibly matches TRBD1 or TRBD2 (5 bases each). V shed 0 bases and J shed 1 base, with 8 bases lying between them. The CDR3 length is 14 residues. Germline-derived CDR1 and CDR2 are SGHNT and YYREEE (reference sequence). In nucleotides, the CDR3 is TGTGCCAGCAGCTTGGCCGGGGCTTCCTACGAGCAGTACTTC. Its protein product is CASSLAGASYEQYF.